Below, 22 T cell receptor beta chains from the same sample are listed, as sequenced in a study of Ad26.COV2.S vaccination and SARS-CoV-2 variants. Libraries were prepared by immunoSEQ multiplex PCR; TCRdb keeps only in-frame clonotypes and omits some of them. The repertoire holds hundreds of thousands of clones, with 85% to 90% as singletons. Sample treatment: 19 received Ad26.COV2.S at low or high dose, single or two shots; several received placebo; per-sample allocation not given. Collection of the samples took place on day 63 after the first injection of vaccine or placebo. The material sequenced was peripheral blood, taken in a trial of Ad26.COV2.S vaccine versus placebo. These receptors were collected from a person between 18 and 65 years old who received the Ad26.COV2.S COVID-19 vaccine or a placebo.

The chain employs TRBV5-6 and TRBJ1-6; D uncertain. The CDR3 is made up of 15 amino acids. Trimming took off 1 base at V and 4 bases at J, with 9 bases between the two ends. Germline V gene sequence: CDR1 SGHDT, CDR2 YYEEEE. CDR3 bases: TGTGCCAGCAGCTTGTGGCTTGCTTATAATTCACCCCTCCACTTT. It specifies CASSLWLAYNSPLHF.

This chain connects TRBV7-8 to TRBJ2-7; TRBD1 might be the D (5 bases). Germline CDR1 and CDR2: SGHVS and FQNEAQ. V dropped 1 base and J dropped 3 bases, with 7 bases sitting between them. CDR3 length: 13 amino acids. For the CDR3, the DNA is TGTGCCAGCAGCTTAGGGGGCTTCTACGAGCAGTACGTC. Amino acid sequence: CASSLGGFYEQYV.

V and J are TRBV7-2 and TRBJ1-1, with D tentatively TRBD1 (6 bases). The V end was cut by 1 base, the J end by 0 bases, with 12 bases between. Germline-derived CDR1 and CDR2 are SGHTA and FQGNSA. This CDR3 has 16 residues. CDR3 in DNA: TGTGCCAGCAGCTTAGGGCAGGGGACCCTGAACACTGAAGCTTTCTTT. Amino acids: CASSLGQGTLNTEAFF.

The rearrangement links TRBV5-1 to TRBJ1-1; D call uncertain. CDR1 is SGHRS and CDR2 is YFSETQ in the germline V gene. Between the trimmed V and J ends, which lost 0 bases and 0 bases, there was a span of 9 bases. The CDR3 extends over 15 amino acids. The CDR3 nucleotides read TGCGCCAGCAGCTTGGTGGGTCATATGAACACTGAAGCTTTCTTT. It specifies CASSLVGHMNTEAFF. Based on the CDR3 plus reference TRBV5-1 and TRBJ1-1, the full variable domain is KAGVTQTPRYLIKTRGQQVTLSCSPISGHRSVSWYQQTPGQGLQFLFEYFSETQRNKGNFPGRFSGRQFSNSRSEMNVSTLELGDSALYLCASSLVGHMNTEAFFGQGTRLTVV.

This chain connects TRBV10-1 to TRBJ1-4, with a tentative D call TRBD1 (5 bases). Germline values: CDR1 WNHNN, CDR2 SYGVQD (reference sequence). The CDR3 is 16 amino acids. V was cut by 3 bases and J by 8 bases, with 19 bases left in between. Here the CDR3 reads CASSDGSGRTQEKLFF. The CDR3 DNA reads as TGCGCCAGCAGTGATGGTTCGGGCAGGACACAAGAAAAACTGTTTTTT.

The rearrangement joins TRBV15 to TRBJ2-5; a possible D gene is TRBD1 (5 bases). Germline-derived CDR1 and CDR2 are LNHNV and YYDKDF (reference sequence). This CDR3 has 16 amino acids. The V end was cut by 3 bases, the J end by 2 bases, with 16 bases between. CDR3 amino acids: CATSSRARLDQETQYF. CDR3 nucleotide sequence: TGTGCCACCAGCAGCAGGGCTCGACTGGATCAAGAGACCCAGTACTTC.

The V and J genes are TRBV4-1 and TRBJ2-2; D is unclear. This CDR3 has 15 residues. V lost 4 bases to trimming and J lost 1 base, with 10 bases between them. Germline V gene lookup returns CDR1 MGHRA and CDR2 YSYEKL. The DNA of the CDR3 is TGCGCCAGCAGCCGTAGTCTAGGGAACACCGGGGAGCTGTTTTTT. Its protein is CASSRSLGNTGELFF.

The V gene is TRBV18, the J gene TRBJ1-1; no clear D gene. Germline loops: CDR1 KGHSH, CDR2 LQKENI. The V end lost 4 bases, the J end lost 10 bases, and 22 bases lay between the germline ends. This CDR3 region has 15 residues. Here the CDR3 reads CASSLDSDPMGAAFF. In DNA form, the CDR3 reads TGTGCCAGCTCACTCGACTCGGATCCAATGGGTGCAGCTTTCTTT.

The chain has TRBV5-5 and TRBJ1-1; TRBD1 matches at 8 bases. The CDR3 extends over 16 amino acids. Trimming removed 1 base from V and 3 bases from J; junction bases left unmatched: 8. Looked up from germline, CDR1 is SGHKS and CDR2 is YYEKEE (reference sequence). The CDR3 is CASSLIGQGWDTEAFF. The CDR3 coding sequence is TGTGCCAGCAGCTTGATAGGACAGGGCTGGGACACTGAAGCTTTCTTT.

The chain combines TRBV15 with TRBJ2-7; D uncertain. V was pared by 0 bases and J by 11 bases, with 20 bases between. The germline V gene has CDR1 LNHNV and CDR2 YYDKDF (reference sequence). The CDR3 runs 15 residues. For the CDR3, the DNA is TGTGCCACCAGCAGAGATCTCTACGACACTTGGCCGAAGTACGTC. This sequence encodes CATSRDLYDTWPKYV.

V gene TRBV2 combines with J gene TRBJ1-4, with 7 bases matching TRBD1. CDR1 is SNHLY, CDR2 FYNNEI, per germline. Trimming at V came to 6 bases and at J to 8 bases, leaving 12 bases not matched to a gene. The CDR3 extends over 15 amino acids. The CDR3 here is CASSRRGQEGEKLFF. CDR3 nucleotide sequence: TGTGCCAGCAGCCGACGTGGACAGGAAGGAGAAAAACTGTTTTTT.

The gene calls are TRBV7-2 and TRBJ2-5; D remains ambiguous. Trimming cost V 2 bases and J 5 bases, with 15 bases left between them. The CDR3 is 15 amino acids. From germline, CDR1 is SGHTA and CDR2 FQGNSA. CDR3 sequence reads: CASSLRRVMRETQYF. CDR3 DNA: TGTGCCAGCAGCTTAAGGCGAGTGATGCGGGAGACCCAGTACTTC.

This clone was counted a single time. The V and J genes are TRBV3-1 (or the pseudogene TRBV3-2) and TRBJ2-3; 7 bases map to TRBD2. The J segment lost 4 bases and the V segment lost 4 bases, leaving 5 bases of the junction unmatched. The V gene's germline CDR1 is LGHDT and CDR2 YNNKEL (reference sequence). The CDR3 totals 14 residues. CDR3 sequence reads: CASSRGGRADTQYF. CDR3 coding DNA: TGTGCCAGCAGCCGAGGCGGGAGAGCAGATACGCAGTATTTT.

CDR3 DNA sequence: TGTGCCAGCAGTTTAATCACAGTGAACACTGAAGCTTTCTTT. Its translation is CASSLITVNTEAFF. V and J are TRBV28 and TRBJ1-1; D gene ambiguous. In germline, CDR1 is MDHEN, CDR2 SYDVKM. V was clipped by 2 bases and J by 0 bases, with 7 bases between them. The CDR3 is made up of 14 amino acids.

The V call is TRBV10-3, the J call TRBJ1-4; no firm D call. Germline V lookup: CDR1 ENHRY, CDR2 SYGVKD. Trimming took 3 bases from V and 4 from J, leaving 15 bases between them. CDR3 size: 16 residues. The DNA of the CDR3 is TGTGCCATCAGTGACGTGGTCGGAGACGGTAATGAAAAACTGTTTTTT. Its protein product is CAISDVVGDGNEKLFF.

Concerning this clone: Other DNA sequences within the sample encode an identical CDR3. V is TRBV18 and J is TRBJ1-4; 10 bases map to TRBD1. Germline V gene sequence: CDR1 KGHSH, CDR2 LQKENI. V gave up 5 bases and J gave up 7 bases; unmatched junction bases: 7. The CDR3 has 15 amino acids. CDR3 sequence (DNA): TGTGCCAGCTCAGAACGGACAGGGGGAGGTGAAAAACTGTTTTTT. Translated: CASSERTGGGEKLFF.

The CDR3 loop is CATRRDEKLFF. The CDR3 DNA reads as TGTGCCACCAGGCGAGATGAAAAACTGTTTTTT. The chain is built from TRBV2 and TRBJ1-4; D is undetermined. The CDR3 contains 11 residues. Trimming cost V 10 bases and J 6 bases, with 9 bases left between them. Germline V gene sequence: CDR1 SNHLY, CDR2 FYNNEI.

The chain employs TRBV6-6 and TRBJ1-2; D uncertain. Germline CDR1 is MNHNY and CDR2 is SVGAGI (reference sequence). The CDR3 contains 15 residues. Trimming pared 5 bases from V and 5 bases from J, leaving 18 bases between. CDR3 nucleotide sequence: TGTGCCAGCAGTCAATTCCCGACAAGGCGGTATGGCTACACCTTC. Protein sequence: CASSQFPTRRYGYTF.

The chain is built from TRBV5-1 and TRBJ2-3, with D perhaps being TRBD1 or TRBD2 (5 bases each). The length of the CDR3 is 16 residues. V gave up 2 bases and J gave up 1 base, with 14 bases separating them. The germline gives CDR1 SGHRS, CDR2 YFSETQ. The CDR3 DNA sequence: TGCGCCAGCAGCTTTGTGGGGGTTGAGGGCACAGATACGCAGTATTTT. This encodes CASSFVGVEGTDTQYF.

The chain combines TRBV19 with TRBJ1-5, with D possibly matching TRBD1 (6 bases). The CDR3 sequence is 12 residues long. Per the germline V gene, CDR1 is LNHDA and CDR2 is SQIVND (reference sequence). Trimming cost V 7 bases and J 5 bases, with 9 bases left between them. The CDR3 here is CASTDSYQPQHF. CDR3 DNA: TGTGCCAGTACGGACAGTTATCAGCCCCAGCATTTT.

This rearrangement joins TRBV6-1 to TRBJ1-1; D is ambiguous. This CDR3 is 15 amino acids long. The V gene lost 2 bases and the J gene lost 0 bases, with 10 bases spanning the gap. The V gene's germline CDR1 is MNHNS and CDR2 SASEGT. The CDR3 nucleotides are TGTGCCAGCAGTGAAAGGAGTGGTCTGAACACTGAAGCTTTCTTT. Protein: CASSERSGLNTEAFF.

V gene TRBV9 combines with J gene TRBJ2-2, with TRBD1 as a possible D gene (6 bases). This CDR3 is 16 amino acids long. Germline-derived CDR1 and CDR2 are SGDLS and YYNGEE. The ends were cut back, 0 bases at V and 4 bases at J, with 13 bases in the middle. In DNA, the CDR3 is TGTGCCAGCAGCGTAGATTTTTGGGGGCCCACCGGGGAGCTGTTTTTT. Translated, it gives CASSVDFWGPTGELFF.